Below, 9 T cell receptor beta chains from the same sample are listed, as sequenced in a study of memory CD4+ T cells and cytomegalovirus serostatus. Single viable CD3+CD4+CD8-CD45RO+ cells were sorted as the memory CD4+ T cells. Sequencing used immunoSEQ multiplex PCR; TCRdb keeps in-frame clones, though not all of them. This table holds around 25,000 clones, 76% found once. What was sequenced was memory CD4+ T cells from blood. All receptors come from an adult in good health and CMV-seronegative.

The chain links TRBV4-2 to TRBJ2-7; no firm D call. Germline V lookup: CDR1 LGHNA, CDR2 YNFKEQ. The CDR3 has 13 amino acids. V was pared by 0 bases and J by 3 bases, with 6 bases between. DNA for the CDR3: TGTGCCAGCAGCCAAGATAAGCGCTACGAGCAGTACTTC. Protein: CASSQDKRYEQYF.

V is TRBV28 and J is TRBJ2-7, with 8 bases matching TRBD2. J was trimmed by 7 bases and V by 6 bases; bases with no gene match: 11. Germline lookup yields CDR1 MDHEN and CDR2 SYDVKM. This CDR3 region has 14 residues. The CDR3 coding sequence is TGTGCCAGCAGAGGTAGCGGGACCACTGGGGAGCAGTACTTC. Amino acid sequence: CASRGSGTTGEQYF.

The chain employs TRBV2 and TRBJ2-3, with TRBD2 identical over 14 bases. Germline V gene sequence: CDR1 SNHLY, CDR2 FYNNEI. The CDR3 is 17 amino acids. V trimming: 6 bases; J trimming: 0 bases; junction bases outside the gene matches: 5. The CDR3 region is CASRGLAGATSTDTQYF. DNA of the CDR3: TGTGCCAGCAGGGGACTAGCGGGGGCAACTAGCACAGATACGCAGTATTTT.

The chain links TRBV7-9 to TRBJ2-6; D not resolved. Deletions cut 0 bases from V and 0 bases from J, with 6 bases between. Germline V lookup: CDR1 SEHNR, CDR2 FQNEAQ (reference sequence). The CDR3 runs to 16 residues. The CDR3 DNA follows: TGTGCCAGCAGCTTAGCTCCGTCCTCTGGGGCCAACGTCCTGACTTTC. This gives the protein CASSLAPSSGANVLTF. The full variable domain, its missing parts supplied by reference TRBV7-9 and TRBJ2-6, is DTGVSQNPRHKITKRGQNVTFRCDPISEHNRLYWYRQTLGQGPEFLTYFQNEAQLEKSRLLSDRFSAERPKGSFSTLEIQRTEQGDSAMYLCASSLAPSSGANVLTFGAGSRLTVL.

The V call is TRBV2, the J call TRBJ2-7; D not resolved. V lost 2 bases and J 4 bases, leaving 3 bases between the germline ends. Germline V gene lookup returns CDR1 SNHLY and CDR2 FYNNEI. This CDR3 has 11 amino acids. CDR3 region: CASSERYEQYF. As DNA, the CDR3 is TGTGCCAGCAGTGAACGGTACGAGCAGTACTTC.

The chain recombines TRBV11-2 with TRBJ2-7; D not certain. With 4 bases removed from V and 3 bases from J, the gap between germline ends came to 16 bases. The germline CDR1 and CDR2 sequences are SGHAT and FQNNGV. The CDR3 is 15 residues long. In DNA form, the CDR3 reads TGTGCCAGCAGCTCCTTAGTAACCGACATCTACGAGCAGTACTTC. Residues: CASSSLVTDIYEQYF.

This clone was counted once. This chain uses TRBV19 with TRBJ2-6; D remains unclear. The CDR3 is made up of 16 amino acids. Between the trimmed V and J ends, which lost 7 bases and 0 bases, there was a span of 13 bases. Germline values: CDR1 LNHDA, CDR2 SQIVND (reference sequence). The CDR3, as DNA: TGTGCCAGTACTTGGTATCCAGTCTCTGGGGCCAACGTCCTGACTTTC. This codes for CASTWYPVSGANVLTF. The whole variable domain, remainder taken from reference TRBV19 and TRBJ2-6, is DGGITQSPKYLFRKEGQNVTLSCEQNLNHDAMYWYRQDPGQGLRLIYYSQIVNDFQKGDIAEGYSVSREKKESFPLTVTSAQKNPTAFYLCASTWYPVSGANVLTFGAGSRLTVL.

The chain has TRBV7-9 and TRBJ2-7; D is unresolved. This CDR3 contains 16 residues. Trimming stripped 1 base from V and 2 bases from J, with 15 bases between. CDR1 and CDR2 from the germline V gene are SEHNR and FQNEAQ (reference sequence). CDR3 amino acids: CASSLDWFAHTYEQYF. CDR3 sequence (DNA): TGTGCCAGCAGCTTAGACTGGTTTGCCCACACCTACGAGCAGTACTTC.

The rearrangement uses TRBV6-1 and TRBJ1-5, with D hard to call. Germline lookup yields CDR1 MNHNS and CDR2 SASEGT. The CDR3 length is 11 residues. V lost 6 bases to trimming and J lost 7 bases, with 7 bases between them. In nucleotides, the CDR3 is TGTGCCAGCAGCGCCACCCAGCCCCAGCATTTT. It encodes CASSATQPQHF.